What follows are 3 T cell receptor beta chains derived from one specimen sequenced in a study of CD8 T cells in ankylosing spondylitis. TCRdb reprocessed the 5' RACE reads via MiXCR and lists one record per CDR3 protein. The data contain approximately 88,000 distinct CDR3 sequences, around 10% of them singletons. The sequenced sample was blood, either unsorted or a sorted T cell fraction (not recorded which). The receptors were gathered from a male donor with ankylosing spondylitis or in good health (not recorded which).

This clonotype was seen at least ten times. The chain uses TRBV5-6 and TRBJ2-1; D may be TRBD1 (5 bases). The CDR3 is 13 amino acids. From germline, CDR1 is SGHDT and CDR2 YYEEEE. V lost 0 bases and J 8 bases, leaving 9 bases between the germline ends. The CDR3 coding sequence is TGTGCCAGCAGCTTGGCCAGGGTCTATGAGCAGTTCTTC. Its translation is CASSLARVYEQFF. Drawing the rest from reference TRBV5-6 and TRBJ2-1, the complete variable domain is DAGVTQSPTHLIKTRGQQVTLRCSPKSGHDTVSWYQQALGQGPQFIFQYYEEEERQRGNFPDRFSGHQFPNYSSELNVNALLLGDSALYLCASSLARVYEQFFGPGTRLTVL.

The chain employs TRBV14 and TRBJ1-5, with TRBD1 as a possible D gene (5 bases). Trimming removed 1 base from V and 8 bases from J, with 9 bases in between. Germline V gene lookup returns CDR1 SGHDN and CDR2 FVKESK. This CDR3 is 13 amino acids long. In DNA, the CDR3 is TGTGCCAGCAGCCAAGGGGGGTTTGAGCCCCAGCATTTT. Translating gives CASSQGGFEPQHF.

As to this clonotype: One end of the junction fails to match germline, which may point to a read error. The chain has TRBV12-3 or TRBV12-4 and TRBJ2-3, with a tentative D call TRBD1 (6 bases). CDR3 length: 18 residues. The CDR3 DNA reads TGTGCCATCAGTTTAGGGGCAGGGGATCCCCCTAGCACAGATACGCAGTATTTT. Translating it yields CAISLGAGDPPSTDTQYF.